This T cell receptor (beta chain) was profiled in a study of T-cell reconstitution after alpha-beta-depleted transplantation in children. Study observations and caveats: Several hundred graft clones that had expanded were reportedly the source of alpha-beta T cells about two months after transplant. At day 60, the high TCRbeta diversity found in some patients originated from recipient T cells and thymic progenitors that had survived.

A library of TCRbeta sequences, prepared with unique molecular identifiers, was generated. MiXCR, applied by TCRdb to the PCR reads, yields one record per CDR3 protein. This table has more than 200,000 distinct CDR3 sequences, about a quarter appearing once. A remark on this clonotype: The antigen is unknown.

Germline values: CDR1 SGHAT, CDR2 FQNNGV. This CDR3 has 15 amino acids. With 0 bases removed from V and 1 base from J, the gap between germline ends came to 9 bases. Specimen: PBMCs, collected before TCRalphabeta/CD19-depleted stem cell transplant. This clonotype originated in a girl between 2 and 10 years old with Fanconi anemia, due to receive a stem cell transplant. The chain employs TRBV11-2 and TRBJ2-5; either TRBD1 or TRBD2 may fit D (6 bases each). CDR3 DNA sequence: TGTGCCAGCAGCTTAGATGGGGGGCGCCAAGAGACCCAGTACTTC. It is translated as CASSLDGGRQETQYF.